This T cell receptor (beta chain) stems from a study of shared clonotypes between healthy human individuals. Study results and limitations: Among the subsets, naive ones generally showed larger estimated richness than memory ones. Against clonotypes common to all four donors, non-shared ones had lower generation probabilities.

Deep-level assay runs were performed. Produced via immunoSEQ multiplex PCR; TCRdb's table is partial and in-frame only. The table shows about 2.4 million clones, with approximately 94% occurring only once. With respect to this clone: The antigen is unknown.

CDR3 length: 15 residues. Germline trimming cut 3 bases from V and 7 bases from J; bases unmatched to any gene: 3. Germline-derived CDR1 and CDR2 are KGHSH and LQKENI. This chain connects TRBV18 to TRBJ2-2; 12 bases map to TRBD1. The sequence was obtained from a man aged 18 to 29 in good health. Some clones in this sample may be carry-over from other donors' samples. The material sequenced was naive CD4+ T cells from PBMCs. The subset: CD45RA+ positively selected. CDR3 region: CASSPGTGGSGELFF. CDR3 in DNA: TGTGCCAGCTCACCCGGGACAGGGGGCAGCGGGGAGCTGTTTTTT.